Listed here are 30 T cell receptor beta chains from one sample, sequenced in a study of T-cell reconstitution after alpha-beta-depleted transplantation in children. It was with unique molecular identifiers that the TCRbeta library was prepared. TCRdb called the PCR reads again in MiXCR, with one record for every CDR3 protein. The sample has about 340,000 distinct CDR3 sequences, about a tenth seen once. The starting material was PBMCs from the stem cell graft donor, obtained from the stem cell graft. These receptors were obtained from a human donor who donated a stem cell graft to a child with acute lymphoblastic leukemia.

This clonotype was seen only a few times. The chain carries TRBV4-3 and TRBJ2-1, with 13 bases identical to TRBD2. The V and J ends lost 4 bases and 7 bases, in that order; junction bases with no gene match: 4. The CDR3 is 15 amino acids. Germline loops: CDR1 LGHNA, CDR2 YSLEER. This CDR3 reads CASSRGLAGSNEQFF. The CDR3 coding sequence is TGCGCCAGCAGCCGGGGACTAGCGGGATCAAATGAGCAGTTCTTC.

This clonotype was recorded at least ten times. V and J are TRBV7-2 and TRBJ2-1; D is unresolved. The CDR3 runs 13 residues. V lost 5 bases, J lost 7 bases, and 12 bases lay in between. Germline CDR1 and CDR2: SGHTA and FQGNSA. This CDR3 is CASSPPSINEQFF. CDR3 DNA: TGTGCCAGCAGCCCCCCGAGCATAAATGAGCAGTTCTTC.

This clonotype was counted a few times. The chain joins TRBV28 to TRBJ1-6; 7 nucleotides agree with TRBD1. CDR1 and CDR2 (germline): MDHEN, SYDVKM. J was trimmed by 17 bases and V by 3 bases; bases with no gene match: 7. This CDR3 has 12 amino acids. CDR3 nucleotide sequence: TGTGCCAGCAGTTTCGGACAGGCGGTCGTCCACTTT. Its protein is CASSFGQAVVHF.

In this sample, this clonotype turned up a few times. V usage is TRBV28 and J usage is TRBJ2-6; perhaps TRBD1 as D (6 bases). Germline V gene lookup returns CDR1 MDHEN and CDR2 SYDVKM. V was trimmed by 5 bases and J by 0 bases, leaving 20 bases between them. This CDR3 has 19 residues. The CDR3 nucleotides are TGTGCCAGCAGTCGGACCGGGACATTTGGAAGCTCTGGGGCCAACGTCCTGACTTTC. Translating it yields CASSRTGTFGSSGANVLTF.

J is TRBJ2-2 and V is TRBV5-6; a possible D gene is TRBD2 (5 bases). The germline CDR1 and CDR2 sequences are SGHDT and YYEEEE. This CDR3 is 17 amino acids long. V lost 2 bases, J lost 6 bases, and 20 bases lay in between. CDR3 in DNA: TGTGCCAGCAGCTTCGGGATCCCTCGTGGGAATCCCGGGGAGCTGTTTTTT. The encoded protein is CASSFGIPRGNPGELFF.

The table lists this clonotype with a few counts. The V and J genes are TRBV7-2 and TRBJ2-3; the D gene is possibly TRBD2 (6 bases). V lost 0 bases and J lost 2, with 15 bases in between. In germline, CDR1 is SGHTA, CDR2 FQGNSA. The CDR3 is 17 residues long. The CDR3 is CASSLAEGSGLTDTQYF. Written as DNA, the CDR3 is TGTGCCAGCAGCTTAGCGGAGGGTAGCGGCCTCACAGATACGCAGTATTTT.

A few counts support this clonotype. The CDR3 loop reads CSASPQGGFTDTQYF. The CDR3 DNA sequence: TGCAGTGCTAGTCCCCAGGGTGGGTTCACAGATACGCAGTATTTT. This chain joins TRBV20-1 and TRBJ2-3, with D maybe TRBD1 (5 bases). V lost 3 bases and J 2 bases, leaving 15 bases between the germline ends. CDR3 size: 15 residues. Germline V gene sequence: CDR1 DFQATT, CDR2 SNEGSKA (reference sequence).

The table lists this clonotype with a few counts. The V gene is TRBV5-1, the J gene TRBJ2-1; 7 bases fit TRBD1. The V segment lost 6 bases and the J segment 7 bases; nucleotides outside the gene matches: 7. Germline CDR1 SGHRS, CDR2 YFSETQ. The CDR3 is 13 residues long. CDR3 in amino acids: CASTLPTGNEQFF. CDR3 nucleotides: TGCGCCAGCACTCTTCCGACAGGGAATGAGCAGTTCTTC. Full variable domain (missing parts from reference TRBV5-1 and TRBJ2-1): KAGVTQTPRYLIKTRGQQVTLSCSPISGHRSVSWYQQTPGQGLQFLFEYFSETQRNKGNFPGRFSGRQFSNSRSEMNVSTLELGDSALYLCASTLPTGNEQFFGPGTRLTVL.

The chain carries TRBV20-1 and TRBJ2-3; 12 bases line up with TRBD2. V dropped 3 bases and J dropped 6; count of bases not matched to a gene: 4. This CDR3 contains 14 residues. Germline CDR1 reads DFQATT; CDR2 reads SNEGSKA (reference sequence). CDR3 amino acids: CSASSSGRVDTQYF. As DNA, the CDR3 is TGCAGTGCTAGTTCTAGCGGGAGGGTTGATACGCAGTATTTT.

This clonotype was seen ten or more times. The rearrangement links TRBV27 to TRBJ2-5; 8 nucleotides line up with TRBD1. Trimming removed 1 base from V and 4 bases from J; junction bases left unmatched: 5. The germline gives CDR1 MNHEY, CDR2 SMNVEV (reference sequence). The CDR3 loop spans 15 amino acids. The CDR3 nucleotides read TGTGCCAGCAGTTTATGGACAGGGAAGGGAGAGACCCAGTACTTC. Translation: CASSLWTGKGETQYF.

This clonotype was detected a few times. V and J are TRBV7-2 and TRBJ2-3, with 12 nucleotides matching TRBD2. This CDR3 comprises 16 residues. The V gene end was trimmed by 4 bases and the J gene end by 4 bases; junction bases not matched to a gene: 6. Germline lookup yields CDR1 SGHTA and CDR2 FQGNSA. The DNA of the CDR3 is TGTGCCAGCAGCTCGAGGACTAGCGGGATCCCAGATACGCAGTATTTT. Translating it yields CASSSRTSGIPDTQYF. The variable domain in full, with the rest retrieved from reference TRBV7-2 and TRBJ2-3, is GAGVSQSPSNKVTEKGKDVELRCDPISGHTALYWYRQSLGQGLEFLIYFQGNSAPDKSGLPSDRFSAERTGGSVSTLTIQRTQQEDSAVYLCASSSRTSGIPDTQYFGPGTRLTVL.

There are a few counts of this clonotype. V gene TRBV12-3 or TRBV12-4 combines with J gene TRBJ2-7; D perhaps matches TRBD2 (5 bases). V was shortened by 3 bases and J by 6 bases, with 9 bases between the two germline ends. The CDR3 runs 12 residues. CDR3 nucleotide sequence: TGTGCCAGCAGTTTTACTAGTGGCGAGCAGTACTTC. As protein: CASSFTSGEQYF.

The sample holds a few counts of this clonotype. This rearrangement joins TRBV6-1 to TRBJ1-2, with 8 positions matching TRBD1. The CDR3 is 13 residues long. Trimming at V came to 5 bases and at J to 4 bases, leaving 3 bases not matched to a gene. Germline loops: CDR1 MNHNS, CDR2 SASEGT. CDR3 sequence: CASSRGTGYGYTF. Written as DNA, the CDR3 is TGTGCCAGCAGTCGCGGGACAGGCTATGGCTACACCTTC.

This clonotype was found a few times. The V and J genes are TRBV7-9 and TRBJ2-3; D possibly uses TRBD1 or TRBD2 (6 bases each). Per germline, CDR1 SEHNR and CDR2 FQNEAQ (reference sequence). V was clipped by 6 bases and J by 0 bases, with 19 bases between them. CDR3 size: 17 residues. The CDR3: CASRGRTVPISTDTQYF. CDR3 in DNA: TGTGCCAGCAGGGGGAGGACAGTACCTATTAGCACAGATACGCAGTATTTT.

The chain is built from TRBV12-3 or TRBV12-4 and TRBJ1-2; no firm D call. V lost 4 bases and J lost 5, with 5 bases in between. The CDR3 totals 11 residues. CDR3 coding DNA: TGTGCCAGCAGTTCCCAGTATGGCTACACCTTC. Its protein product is CASSSQYGYTF.

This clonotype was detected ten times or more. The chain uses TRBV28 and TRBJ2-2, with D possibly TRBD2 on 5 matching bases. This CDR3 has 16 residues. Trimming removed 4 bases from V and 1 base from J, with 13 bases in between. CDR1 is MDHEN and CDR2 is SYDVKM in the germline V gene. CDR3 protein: CASSSSSGLNTGELFF. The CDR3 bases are TGTGCCAGCAGTTCGAGCTCGGGATTGAACACCGGGGAGCTGTTTTTT.

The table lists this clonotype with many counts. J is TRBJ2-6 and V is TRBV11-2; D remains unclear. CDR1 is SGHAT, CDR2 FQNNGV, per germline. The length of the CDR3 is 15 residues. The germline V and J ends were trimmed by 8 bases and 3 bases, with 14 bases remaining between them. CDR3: CASGDLFRGANVLTF. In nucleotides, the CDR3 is TGTGCCAGCGGAGACCTCTTCCGTGGGGCCAACGTCCTGACTTTC.

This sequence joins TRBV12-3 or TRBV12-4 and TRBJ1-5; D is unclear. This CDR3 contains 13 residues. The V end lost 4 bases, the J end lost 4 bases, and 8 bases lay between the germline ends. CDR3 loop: CASSSQRNQPQHF. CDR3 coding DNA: TGTGCCAGCAGTTCGCAACGGAATCAGCCCCAGCATTTT.

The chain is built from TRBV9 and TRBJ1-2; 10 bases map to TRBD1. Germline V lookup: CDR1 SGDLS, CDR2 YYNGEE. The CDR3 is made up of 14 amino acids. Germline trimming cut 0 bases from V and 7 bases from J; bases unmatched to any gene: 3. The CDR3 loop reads CASSVVGTGVGYTF. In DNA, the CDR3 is TGTGCCAGCAGCGTAGTTGGGACAGGGGTTGGCTACACCTTC.

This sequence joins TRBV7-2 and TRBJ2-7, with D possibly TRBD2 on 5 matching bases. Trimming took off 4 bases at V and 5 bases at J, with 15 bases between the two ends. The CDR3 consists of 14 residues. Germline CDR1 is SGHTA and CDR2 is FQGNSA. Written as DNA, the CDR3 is TGTGCCAGCAGCTCCGGACTCGGTCGGGACGAGCAGTACTTC. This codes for CASSSGLGRDEQYF.

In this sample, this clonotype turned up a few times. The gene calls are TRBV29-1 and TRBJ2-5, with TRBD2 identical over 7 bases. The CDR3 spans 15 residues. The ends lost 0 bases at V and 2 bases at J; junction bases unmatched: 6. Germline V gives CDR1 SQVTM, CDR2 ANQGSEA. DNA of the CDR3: TGCAGCGTTGAAGACGCACTGGGGGGGCAAGAGACCCAGTACTTC. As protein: CSVEDALGGQETQYF.

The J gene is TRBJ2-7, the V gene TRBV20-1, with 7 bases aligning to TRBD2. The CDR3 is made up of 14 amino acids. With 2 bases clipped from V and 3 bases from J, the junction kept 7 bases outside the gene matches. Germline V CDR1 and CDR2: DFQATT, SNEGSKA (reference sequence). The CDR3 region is CSARRPSGIYEQYF. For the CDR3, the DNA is TGCAGTGCTAGAAGACCCAGCGGGATCTACGAGCAGTACTTC.

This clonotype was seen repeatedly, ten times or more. The CDR3 coding sequence is TGCGCCAGCAGCCAAGAGCCTTTAGGGGGGTCGGGGGAGCTGTTTTTT. The encoded protein is CASSQEPLGGSGELFF. The chain carries TRBV4-1 and TRBJ2-2; D possibly uses TRBD1 or TRBD2 (6 bases each). V lost 0 bases and J lost 8, with 16 bases in between. The CDR3 is made up of 16 amino acids. Per germline, CDR1 MGHRA and CDR2 YSYEKL.

This CDR3 is CASSQPLDRGSYEQYF. The CDR3 nucleotides read TGTGCCAGCAGCCAACCCCTAGACAGGGGCTCCTACGAGCAGTACTTC. This chain links TRBV4-2 with TRBJ2-7, with 8 bases aligning to TRBD1. Germline V gives CDR1 LGHNA, CDR2 YNFKEQ. The CDR3 spans 16 residues. With V trimmed by 2 bases and J by 0 bases, 6 bases remained unmatched.

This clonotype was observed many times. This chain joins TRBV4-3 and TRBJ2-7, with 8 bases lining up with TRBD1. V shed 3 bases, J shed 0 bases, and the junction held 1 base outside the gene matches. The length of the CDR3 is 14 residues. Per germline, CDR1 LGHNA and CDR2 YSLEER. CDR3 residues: CASSQGQDSYEQYF. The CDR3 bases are TGCGCCAGCAGCCAGGGACAGGACTCCTACGAGCAGTACTTC.

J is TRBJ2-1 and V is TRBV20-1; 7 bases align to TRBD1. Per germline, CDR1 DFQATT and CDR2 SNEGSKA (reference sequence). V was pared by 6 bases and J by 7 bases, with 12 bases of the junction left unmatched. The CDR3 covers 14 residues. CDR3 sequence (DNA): TGCAGTGCCGAGGGGGCAGGGATAATGAATGAGCAGTTCTTC. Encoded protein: CSAEGAGIMNEQFF.

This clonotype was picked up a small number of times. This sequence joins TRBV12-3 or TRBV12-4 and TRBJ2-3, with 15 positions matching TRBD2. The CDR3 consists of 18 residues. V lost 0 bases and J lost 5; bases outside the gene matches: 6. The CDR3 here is CASSLAAGLAGGLDTQYF. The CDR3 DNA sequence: TGTGCCAGCAGTTTAGCGGCGGGACTAGCGGGGGGTCTAGATACGCAGTATTTT.

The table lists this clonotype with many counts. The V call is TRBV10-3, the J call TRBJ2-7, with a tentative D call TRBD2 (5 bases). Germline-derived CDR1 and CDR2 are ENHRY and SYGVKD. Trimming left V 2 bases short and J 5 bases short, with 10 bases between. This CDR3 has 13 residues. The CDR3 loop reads CAISEVPRDEQYF. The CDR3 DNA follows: TGTGCCATCAGTGAGGTACCGAGGGACGAGCAGTACTTC.

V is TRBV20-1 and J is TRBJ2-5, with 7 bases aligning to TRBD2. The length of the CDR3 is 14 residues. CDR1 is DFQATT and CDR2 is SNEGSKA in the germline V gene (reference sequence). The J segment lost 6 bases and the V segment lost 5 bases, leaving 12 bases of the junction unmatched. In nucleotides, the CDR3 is TGCAGTGCTCCCATCCCGGGAGGCCGGAAGACCCAGTACTTC. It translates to CSAPIPGGRKTQYF.

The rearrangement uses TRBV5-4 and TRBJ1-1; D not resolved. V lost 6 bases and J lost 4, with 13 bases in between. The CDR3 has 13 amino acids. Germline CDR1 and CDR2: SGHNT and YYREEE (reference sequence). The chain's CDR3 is CASNFIEGTEAFF. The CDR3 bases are TGTGCCAGCAACTTTATTGAGGGCACTGAAGCTTTCTTT.